This T cell receptor (beta chain) was captured by sequencing in a study of blood T cell repertoires in COVID-19. On the study more broadly: COVID-19 samples collected from the United States, Italy and Spain covered acute and convalescent phases. From T cells, B-cell-depleted T cells, or PBMCs came the material, which was cDNA or gDNA.

V dropped 0 bases and J dropped 6 bases, with 11 bases sitting between them. CDR1 MGHRA and CDR2 YSYEKL come from the germline V gene. This CDR3 is built from 14 residues. Original handling: Researchers report that nucleated cell counts were estimated from reference gene primer amplification. Some clones are missing from TCRdb's copy, which holds only in-frame ones; the method was immunoSEQ multiplex PCR. V, J and clone size derive from that table, while D and trimming were established from the DNA sequence. The sample lists roughly 250,000 clones; around four fifths were seen once. Sequenced input: peripheral blood. The chain employs TRBV4-1 and TRBJ1-2; D uncertain. The receptor was isolated from a woman aged 55-69 years with active or convalescent COVID-19. This CDR3 is CASSQDRLGNGYTF. CDR3 bases: TGCGCCAGCAGCCAAGACCGCCTGGGCAATGGCTACACCTTC.